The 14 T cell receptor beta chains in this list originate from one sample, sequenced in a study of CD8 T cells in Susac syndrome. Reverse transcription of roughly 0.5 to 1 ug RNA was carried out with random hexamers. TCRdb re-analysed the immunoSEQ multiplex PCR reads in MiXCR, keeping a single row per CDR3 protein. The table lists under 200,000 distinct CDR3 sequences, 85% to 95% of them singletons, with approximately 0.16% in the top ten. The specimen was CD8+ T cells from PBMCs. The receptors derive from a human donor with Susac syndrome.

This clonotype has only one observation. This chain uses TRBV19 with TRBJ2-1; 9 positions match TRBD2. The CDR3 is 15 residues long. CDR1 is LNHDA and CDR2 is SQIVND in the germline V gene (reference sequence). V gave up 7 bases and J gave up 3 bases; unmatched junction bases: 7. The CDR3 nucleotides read TGTGCCAGTAACCAGCGGGAGGACGGCTACAATGAGCAGTTCTTC. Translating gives CASNQREDGYNEQFF.

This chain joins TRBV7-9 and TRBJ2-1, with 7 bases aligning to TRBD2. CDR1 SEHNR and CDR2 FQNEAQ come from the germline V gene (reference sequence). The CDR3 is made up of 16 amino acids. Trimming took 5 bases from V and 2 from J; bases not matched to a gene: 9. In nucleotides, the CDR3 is TGTGCCAGCAGCCCCGCGGTCAGCGGGACCTACAATGAGCAGTTCTTC. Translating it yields CASSPAVSGTYNEQFF.

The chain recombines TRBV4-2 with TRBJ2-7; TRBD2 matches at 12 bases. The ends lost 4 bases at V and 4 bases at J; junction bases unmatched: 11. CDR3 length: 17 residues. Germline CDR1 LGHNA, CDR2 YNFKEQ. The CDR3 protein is CASSPGLAGTKGYEQYF. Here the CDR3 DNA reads TGTGCCAGCAGCCCCGGACTAGCGGGAACAAAGGGATACGAGCAGTACTTC.

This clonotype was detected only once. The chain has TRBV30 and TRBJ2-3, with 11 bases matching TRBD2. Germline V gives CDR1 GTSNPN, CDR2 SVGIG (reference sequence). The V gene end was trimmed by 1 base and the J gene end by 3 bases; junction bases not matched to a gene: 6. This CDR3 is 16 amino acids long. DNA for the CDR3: TGTGCCTGGAGTGCAAGTAGCGGGGGGGTGACAGATACGCAGTATTTT. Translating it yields CAWSASSGGVTDTQYF.

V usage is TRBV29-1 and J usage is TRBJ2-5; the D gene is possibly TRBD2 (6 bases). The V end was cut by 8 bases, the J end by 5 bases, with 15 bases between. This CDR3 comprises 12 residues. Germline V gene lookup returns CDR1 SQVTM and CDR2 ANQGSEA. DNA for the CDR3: TGCAGCTCGCGGGGCTCTCGGGAGACCCAGTACTTC. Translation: CSSRGSRETQYF.

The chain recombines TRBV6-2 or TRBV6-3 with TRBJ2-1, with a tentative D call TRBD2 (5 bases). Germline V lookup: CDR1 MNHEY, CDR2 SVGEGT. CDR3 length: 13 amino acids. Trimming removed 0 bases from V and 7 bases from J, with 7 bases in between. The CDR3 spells CASSYSRANEQFF. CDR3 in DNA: TGTGCCAGCAGTTACTCGCGGGCGAATGAGCAGTTCTTC.

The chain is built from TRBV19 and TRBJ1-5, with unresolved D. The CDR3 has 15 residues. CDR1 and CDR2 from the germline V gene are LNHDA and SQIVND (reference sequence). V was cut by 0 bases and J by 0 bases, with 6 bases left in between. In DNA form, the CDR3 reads TGTGCCAGTAGTATAGAGATATATAGCAATCAGCCCCAGCATTTT. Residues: CASSIEIYSNQPQHF.

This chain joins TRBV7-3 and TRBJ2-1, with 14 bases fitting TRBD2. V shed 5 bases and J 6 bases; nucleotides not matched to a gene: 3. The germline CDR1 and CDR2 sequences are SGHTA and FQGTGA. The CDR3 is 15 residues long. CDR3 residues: CASSQGTSGSNEQFF. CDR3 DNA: TGTGCCAGCAGCCAAGGGACTAGCGGGAGCAATGAGCAGTTCTTC.

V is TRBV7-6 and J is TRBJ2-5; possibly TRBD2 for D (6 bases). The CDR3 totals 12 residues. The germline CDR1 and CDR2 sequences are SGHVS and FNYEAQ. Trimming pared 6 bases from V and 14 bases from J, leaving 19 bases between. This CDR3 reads CASRTPSGDLYF. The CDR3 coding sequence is TGTGCCAGCAGAACCCCCTCGGGGGACTTATACTTC.

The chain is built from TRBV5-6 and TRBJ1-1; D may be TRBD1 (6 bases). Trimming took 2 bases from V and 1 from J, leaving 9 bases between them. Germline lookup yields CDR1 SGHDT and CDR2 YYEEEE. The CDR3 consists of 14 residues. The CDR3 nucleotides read TGTGCCAGCAGCTTATGGACAGCGAACACTGAAGCTTTCTTT. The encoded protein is CASSLWTANTEAFF.

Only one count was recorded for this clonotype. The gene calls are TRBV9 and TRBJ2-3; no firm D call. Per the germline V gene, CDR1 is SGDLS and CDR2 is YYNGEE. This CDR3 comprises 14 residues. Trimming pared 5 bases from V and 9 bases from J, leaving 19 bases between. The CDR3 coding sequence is TGTGCCAGCAGGTACGGCGTTTCCGGCGGCACGCAGTATTTT. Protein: CASRYGVSGGTQYF.

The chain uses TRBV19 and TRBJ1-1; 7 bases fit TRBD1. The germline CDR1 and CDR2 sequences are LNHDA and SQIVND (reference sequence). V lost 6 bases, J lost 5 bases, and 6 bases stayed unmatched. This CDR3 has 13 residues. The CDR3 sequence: CASSVQGKTEAFF. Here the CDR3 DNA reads TGTGCCAGTAGCGTACAGGGGAAAACTGAAGCTTTCTTT.

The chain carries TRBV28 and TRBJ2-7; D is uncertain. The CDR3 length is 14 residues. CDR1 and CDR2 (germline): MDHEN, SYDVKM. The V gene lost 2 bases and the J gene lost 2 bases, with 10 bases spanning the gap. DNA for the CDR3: TGTGCCAGCAGTTTAATTACCGAAACCTACGAGCAGTACTTC. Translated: CASSLITETYEQYF.

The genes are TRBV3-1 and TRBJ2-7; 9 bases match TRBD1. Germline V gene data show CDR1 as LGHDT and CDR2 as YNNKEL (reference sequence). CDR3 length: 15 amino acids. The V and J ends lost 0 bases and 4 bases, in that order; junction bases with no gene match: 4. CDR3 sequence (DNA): TGTGCCAGCAGCCAAGAAACAGGGGGCGTATACGAGCAGTACTTC. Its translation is CASSQETGGVYEQYF.